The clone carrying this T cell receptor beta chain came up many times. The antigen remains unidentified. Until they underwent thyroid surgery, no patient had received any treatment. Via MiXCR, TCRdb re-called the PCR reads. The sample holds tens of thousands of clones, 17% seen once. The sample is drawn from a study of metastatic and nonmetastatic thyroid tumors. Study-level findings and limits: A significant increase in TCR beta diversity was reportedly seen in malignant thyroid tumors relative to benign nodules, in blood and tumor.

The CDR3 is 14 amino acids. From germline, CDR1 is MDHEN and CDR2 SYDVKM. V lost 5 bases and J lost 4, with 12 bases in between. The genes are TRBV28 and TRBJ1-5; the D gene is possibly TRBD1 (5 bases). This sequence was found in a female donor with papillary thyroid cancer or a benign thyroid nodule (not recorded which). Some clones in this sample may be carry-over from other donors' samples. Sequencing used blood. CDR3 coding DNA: TGTGCCAGCAGTCTTGGGGGGGGGAATCAGCCCCAGCATTTT. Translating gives CASSLGGGNQPQHF. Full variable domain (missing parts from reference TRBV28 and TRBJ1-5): DVKVTQSSRYLVKRTGEKVFLECVQDMDHENMFWYRQDPGLGLRLIYFSYDVKMKEKGDIPEGYSVSREKKERFSLILESASTNQTSMYLCASSLGGGNQPQHFGDGTRLSIL.